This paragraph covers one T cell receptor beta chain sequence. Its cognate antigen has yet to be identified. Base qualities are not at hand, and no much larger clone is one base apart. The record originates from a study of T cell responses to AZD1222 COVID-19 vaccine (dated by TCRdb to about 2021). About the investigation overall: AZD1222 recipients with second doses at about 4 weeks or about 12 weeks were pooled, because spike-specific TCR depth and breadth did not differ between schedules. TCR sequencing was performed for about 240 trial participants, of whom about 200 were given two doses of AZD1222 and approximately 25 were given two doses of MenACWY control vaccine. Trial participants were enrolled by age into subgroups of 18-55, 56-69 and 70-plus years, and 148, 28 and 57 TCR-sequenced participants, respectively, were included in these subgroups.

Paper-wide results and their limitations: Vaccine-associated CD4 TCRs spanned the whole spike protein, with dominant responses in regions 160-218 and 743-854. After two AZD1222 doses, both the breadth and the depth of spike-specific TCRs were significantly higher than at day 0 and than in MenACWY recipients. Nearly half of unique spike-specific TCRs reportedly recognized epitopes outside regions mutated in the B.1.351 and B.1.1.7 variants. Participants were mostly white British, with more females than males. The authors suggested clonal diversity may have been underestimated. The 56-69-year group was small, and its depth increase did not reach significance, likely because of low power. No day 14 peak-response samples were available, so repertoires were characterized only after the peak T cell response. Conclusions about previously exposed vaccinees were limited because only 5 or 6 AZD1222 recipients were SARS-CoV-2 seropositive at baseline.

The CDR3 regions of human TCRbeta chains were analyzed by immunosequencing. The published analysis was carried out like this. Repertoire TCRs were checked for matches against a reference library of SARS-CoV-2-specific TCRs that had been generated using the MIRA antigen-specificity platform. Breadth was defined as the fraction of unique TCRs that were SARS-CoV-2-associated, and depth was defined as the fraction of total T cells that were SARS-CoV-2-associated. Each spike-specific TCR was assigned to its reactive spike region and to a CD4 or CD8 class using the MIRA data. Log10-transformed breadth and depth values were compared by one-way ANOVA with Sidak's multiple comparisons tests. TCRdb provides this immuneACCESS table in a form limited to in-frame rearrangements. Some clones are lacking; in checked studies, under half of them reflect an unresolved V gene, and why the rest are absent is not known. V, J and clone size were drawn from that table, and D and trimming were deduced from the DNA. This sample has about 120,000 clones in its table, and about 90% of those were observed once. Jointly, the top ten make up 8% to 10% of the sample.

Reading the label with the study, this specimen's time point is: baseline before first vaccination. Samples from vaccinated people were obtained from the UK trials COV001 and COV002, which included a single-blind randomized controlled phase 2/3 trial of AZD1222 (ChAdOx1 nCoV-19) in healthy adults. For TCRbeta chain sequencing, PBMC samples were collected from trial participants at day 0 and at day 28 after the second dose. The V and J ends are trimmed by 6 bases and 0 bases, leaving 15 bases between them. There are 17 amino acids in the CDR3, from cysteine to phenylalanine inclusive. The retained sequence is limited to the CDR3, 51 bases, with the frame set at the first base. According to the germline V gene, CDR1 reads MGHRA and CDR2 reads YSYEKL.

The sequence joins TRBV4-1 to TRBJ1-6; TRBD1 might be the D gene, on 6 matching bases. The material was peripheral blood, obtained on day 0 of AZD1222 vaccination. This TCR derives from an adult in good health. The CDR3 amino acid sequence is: CASRHGQQSSYNSPLHF. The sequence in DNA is TGCGCCAGCAGACACGGACAGCAAAGCTCCTATAATTCACCCCTCCACTTT.